The present TCR beta chain was sequenced within a study of blood T cells in healthy people across ages. Overall study findings and caveats: It was held that diversity estimates obtained from one million T cells represented underestimates.

For the second PCR, which ran for 7 to 11 cycles, a sample-barcoded 5' primer and a J-beta primer mix were used. Researchers report that each sample yielded at least 3 million CDR3-containing paired-end reads. TCRdb itself ran the 5' RACE reads through MiXCR, one entry per CDR3 protein. The sample carries about 1.6 million distinct CDR3 sequences, around 35% recorded once. This clonotype was observed a handful of times. Antigen: not known. The individuals who served as donors were healthy Caucasians living in Russia, aged roughly 6 to 100. The germline V gene has CDR1 SGHRS and CDR2 YFSETQ. The CDR3 is 14 residues long. V shed 3 bases, J shed 5 bases, and the junction held 6 bases outside the gene matches.

Sequenced: blood. This chain uses TRBV5-1 with TRBJ2-7, with 9 bases fitting TRBD1. The TCR originated in a woman aged 25 to 39 in good health. CDR3 region: CASSSGQGQDEQYF. CDR3 coding DNA: TGCGCCAGCAGCTCCGGACAGGGGCAAGACGAGCAGTACTTC.